The 23 T cell receptor beta chains below come from one sample, sequenced in a study of PD-1 blockade in classical Hodgkin lymphoma. Produced via immunoSEQ multiplex PCR; TCRdb's table is partial and in-frame only. Of about 41,000 clones in the sample, 76% were seen once. Each of the patients experienced relapse following autologous stem cell transplantation, and their brentuximab vedotin exposure differed. The sequences come from peripheral blood mononuclear cells (PBMCs), collected at baseline. Every receptor here comes from a human donor with classical Hodgkin lymphoma.

The CDR3 nucleotides are TGTGCCAGCAGCCTTAGACAGGGTGCAGATACGCAGTATTTT. Translated: CASSLRQGADTQYF. The rearrangement uses TRBV7-3 and TRBJ2-3, with TRBD1 matching 7 bases. Germline V gene data show CDR1 as SGHTA and CDR2 as FQGTGA. The ends lost 5 bases at V and 4 bases at J; junction bases unmatched: 6. This CDR3 is 14 amino acids long.

The genes are TRBV29-1 and TRBJ1-1, with D unclear. Trimming removed 4 bases from V and 3 bases from J, with 12 bases in between. The CDR3 has 13 amino acids. The germline V gene encodes CDR1 SQVTM and CDR2 ANQGSEA. CDR3 in amino acids: CSVGGIVDTEAFF. The CDR3 region has the DNA TGCAGCGTTGGAGGGATCGTGGACACTGAAGCTTTCTTT. Full variable domain (outside the CDR3, taken from reference TRBV29-1 and TRBJ1-1): SAVISQKPSRDICQRGTSLTIQCQVDSQVTMMFWYRQQPGQSLTLIATANQGSEATYESGFVIDKFPISRPNLTFSTLTVSNMSPEDSSIYLCSVGGIVDTEAFFGQGTRLTVV.

This sequence joins TRBV28 and TRBJ2-5; D remains unclear. The CDR3 has 11 amino acids. CDR1 MDHEN and CDR2 SYDVKM come from the germline V gene. With 3 bases removed from V and 4 bases from J, the gap between germline ends came to 3 bases. The CDR3 loop is CASSLSETQYF. The CDR3 DNA reads as TGTGCCAGCAGTTTGTCAGAGACCCAGTACTTC.

The chain combines TRBV25-1 with TRBJ2-1, with 10 bases that match TRBD2. Germline V lookup: CDR1 MGHDK, CDR2 SYGVNS. V lost 5 bases to trimming and J lost 10 bases; unmatched junction nucleotides: 8. This CDR3 comprises 14 residues. CDR3 residues: CASSNSGRSSEQFF. The CDR3 nucleotides are TGTGCCAGCAGTAATAGCGGGAGGTCCAGCGAGCAGTTCTTC.

The rearrangement joins TRBV19 to TRBJ1-2; D is ambiguous. Trimming removed 0 bases from V and 4 bases from J, with 15 bases in between. The CDR3 is 16 amino acids. From germline, CDR1 is LNHDA and CDR2 SQIVND (reference sequence). As DNA, the CDR3 is TGTGCCAGTAGTATAGATCGAGAGAGCAGAAGCTATGGCTACACCTTC. It translates to CASSIDRESRSYGYTF. The variable domain in full, completed from reference TRBV19 and TRBJ1-2, reads DGGITQSPKYLFRKEGQNVTLSCEQNLNHDAMYWYRQDPGQGLRLIYYSQIVNDFQKGDIAEGYSVSREKKESFPLTVTSAQKNPTAFYLCASSIDRESRSYGYTFGSGTRLTVV.

This clone has a handful of counts. The rearrangement links TRBV27 to TRBJ2-1; possibly TRBD1 for D (6 bases). Germline V lookup: CDR1 MNHEY, CDR2 SMNVEV (reference sequence). The V gene lost 6 bases and the J gene lost 5 bases, with 20 bases spanning the gap. The CDR3 contains 16 residues. CDR3 nucleotides: TGTGCCAGCAGACACCAACTGATGGGGGCCCACAATGAGCAGTTCTTC. This gives the protein CASRHQLMGAHNEQFF.

V is TRBV18 and J is TRBJ1-4; D uncertain. This CDR3 is built from 15 residues. Per germline, CDR1 KGHSH and CDR2 LQKENI. V lost 2 bases, J lost 0 bases, and 7 bases lay in between. The CDR3 protein is CASSPVIATNEKLFF. CDR3 DNA sequence: TGTGCCAGCTCACCAGTGATTGCAACTAATGAAAAACTGTTTTTT.

The chain recombines TRBV4-1 with TRBJ2-1, with a weak D call TRBD2 (6 bases). This CDR3 comprises 16 residues. Germline CDR1 reads MGHRA; CDR2 reads YSYEKL. Trimming removed 0 bases at V and 7 bases at J, with 16 bases between. CDR3 nucleotides: TGCGCCAGCAGCCAAGACGCGGGATTAGGGATAAATGAGCAGTTCTTC. Amino acids: CASSQDAGLGINEQFF.

V usage is TRBV5-1 and J usage is TRBJ2-7, with D possibly being TRBD1 (5 bases). The germline gives CDR1 SGHRS, CDR2 YFSETQ. This CDR3 region has 14 residues. The V and J ends lost 2 bases and 6 bases respectively, with 15 bases between them. The CDR3 is CASSLQVGSREQYF. CDR3 DNA: TGCGCCAGCAGCTTACAGGTCGGGTCGCGCGAGCAGTACTTC.

The chain recombines TRBV7-8 with TRBJ2-7; TRBD2 aligns across 11 bases. Germline values: CDR1 SGHVS, CDR2 FQNEAQ. Losses at the gene ends were 4 bases for V and 0 bases for J; bases not matched to a gene: 5. The CDR3 has 16 amino acids. CDR3 region: CASSSLGLAASYEQYF. Here the CDR3 DNA reads TGTGCCAGCAGCTCACTGGGACTAGCGGCCTCCTACGAGCAGTACTTC.

This clone was counted a few times. The rearrangement links TRBV19 to TRBJ1-1; tentative D call: TRBD1 (5 bases). Looked up from germline, CDR1 is LNHDA and CDR2 is SQIVND (reference sequence). Trimming stripped 6 bases from V and 1 base from J, with 21 bases between. This CDR3 has 17 residues. CDR3 in DNA: TGTGCCAGTAGCCCCCGCAAGGGTGGGGGAAGGAACACTGAAGCTTTCTTT. Its protein is CASSPRKGGGRNTEAFF.

The J gene is TRBJ2-7, the V gene TRBV4-2; perhaps TRBD2 as D (6 bases). CDR3 length: 17 residues. Between the trimmed V and J ends, which lost 1 base and 0 bases, there was a span of 16 bases. From germline, CDR1 is LGHNA and CDR2 YNFKEQ. The CDR3, as DNA: TGTGCCAGCAGCCAAGGGCCGATCGGGGGTAGCTCCTACGAGCAGTACTTC. Its protein product is CASSQGPIGGSSYEQYF.

The chain has TRBV5-8 and TRBJ2-1, with D unclear. The CDR3 has 11 residues. CDR1 is SGHTS, CDR2 YDEGEE, per germline. The V and J ends lost 4 bases and 5 bases respectively, with 4 bases between them. The CDR3 nucleotides are TGTGCCAGCAGCCTCCACAATGAGCAGTTCTTC. Translated, it gives CASSLHNEQFF.

This clone is termed medium-sized. This rearrangement joins TRBV4-1 to TRBJ1-5, with D uncertain. The CDR3 length is 14 residues. Trimming removed 4 bases from V and 0 bases from J, with 7 bases in between. In germline, CDR1 is MGHRA, CDR2 YSYEKL. CDR3: CASSPPGSNQPQHF. CDR3 in DNA: TGCGCCAGCAGCCCTCCAGGTAGCAATCAGCCCCAGCATTTT.

This chain joins TRBV29-1 and TRBJ1-4; unclear D gene. Deletions cut 3 bases from V and 10 bases from J, with 12 bases between. The CDR3 sequence is 12 residues long. Germline V lookup: CDR1 SQVTM, CDR2 ANQGSEA. CDR3 sequence: CSVDLDLGKLFF. For the CDR3, the DNA is TGCAGCGTTGACCTGGACTTGGGAAAACTGTTTTTT.

The table lists this clone with a few counts. This chain uses TRBV7-9 with TRBJ2-7; the D is unclear. The V and J ends lost 1 base and 0 bases respectively, with 4 bases between them. The CDR3 consists of 13 residues. The germline CDR1 and CDR2 sequences are SEHNR and FQNEAQ (reference sequence). The CDR3 spells CASSLVLSYEQYF. The CDR3 nucleotides read TGTGCCAGCAGCTTAGTCCTCTCCTACGAGCAGTACTTC.

The chain is built from TRBV10-1 and TRBJ2-1, with 10 bases aligning to TRBD2. This CDR3 is built from 13 residues. The ends lost 10 bases at V and 7 bases at J; junction bases unmatched: 7. CDR1 is WNHNN, CDR2 SYGVQD, per germline (reference sequence). The CDR3 sequence: CATRAGGSNEQFF. The CDR3 DNA sequence: TGCGCCACCCGAGCGGGAGGGTCTAATGAGCAGTTCTTC.

This chain connects TRBV6-5 to TRBJ2-3, with D uncertain. The length of the CDR3 is 13 residues. Trimming cost V 0 bases and J 1 base, with 2 bases left between them. CDR1 is MNHEY and CDR2 is SVGAGI in the germline V gene. The DNA for the CDR3 is TGTGCCAGCAGTTACTCGGGCACAGATACGCAGTATTTT. It yields the protein CASSYSGTDTQYF.

The CDR3 region has the DNA TGTGCCTGGAGTAGAGGGGAGGGGGGAATATCCGGGCCCCAGCATTTT. Its protein is CAWSRGEGGISGPQHF. This chain joins TRBV30 and TRBJ1-5, with D possibly matching TRBD1 (6 bases). The CDR3 runs 16 residues. V was clipped by 2 bases and J by 9 bases, with 23 bases between them. Germline V gene lookup returns CDR1 GTSNPN and CDR2 SVGIG (reference sequence).

V is TRBV2 and J is TRBJ2-1; TRBD2 might be the D (5 bases). V was cut by 3 bases and J by 4 bases, with 10 bases left in between. The CDR3 is 14 residues long. Germline CDR1 reads SNHLY; CDR2 reads FYNNEI. CDR3 amino acids: CASSDPGIYNEQFF. CDR3 coding DNA: TGTGCCAGCAGTGACCCGGGGATTTACAATGAGCAGTTCTTC.

The chain uses TRBV7-2 and TRBJ1-1; 8 bases are shared with TRBD1. Trimming cost V 0 bases and J 4 bases; bases outside gene matches: 4. The CDR3 covers 15 residues. Germline values: CDR1 SGHTA, CDR2 FQGNSA. The CDR3 region has the DNA TGTGCCAGCAGCTTAGCGATAGGACAGGGCACTGAAGCTTTCTTT. Its translation: CASSLAIGQGTEAFF.

This chain uses TRBV6-6 with TRBJ1-3; no clear D. V was clipped by 10 bases and J by 0 bases, with 10 bases between them. This CDR3 contains 13 residues. Germline V gene lookup returns CDR1 MNHNY and CDR2 SVGAGI (reference sequence). The CDR3 protein is CATFEGSGNTIYF. In DNA form, the CDR3 reads TGTGCCACCTTCGAGGGCTCTGGAAACACCATATATTTT.

V gene TRBV7-9 combines with J gene TRBJ2-7, with TRBD1 matching 7 bases. The germline V gene has CDR1 SEHNR and CDR2 FQNEAQ (reference sequence). V dropped 5 bases and J dropped 6; count of bases not matched to a gene: 7. This CDR3 has 13 amino acids. CDR3 sequence: CASSPLTGTEQYF. CDR3 DNA: TGTGCCAGCAGCCCATTGACAGGGACCGAGCAGTACTTC.